Each of the 10 T cell receptor beta chains below was sequenced from the same sample in a study of blood T cell repertoires in COVID-19. Assay used: immunoSEQ multiplex PCR; TCRdb lists only in-frame clones, some missing. The profile shows under 130,000 clones, roughly 87% of them singletons. Sequencing was performed on peripheral blood. The receptor set was obtained from an elderly woman in a cohort sampled during active COVID-19.

The chain carries TRBV11-2 and TRBJ2-2; 13 nucleotides align to TRBD2. The CDR3 spans 14 residues. The germline CDR1 and CDR2 sequences are SGHAT and FQNNGV. V lost 5 bases to trimming and J lost 7 bases; unmatched junction nucleotides: 1. The CDR3 loop is CASSGLAGVGELFF. In DNA form, the CDR3 reads TGTGCCAGCAGCGGACTAGCGGGGGTCGGGGAGCTGTTTTTT.

This rearrangement joins TRBV24-1 to TRBJ1-2; D might be TRBD1 (5 bases). The CDR3 spans 13 residues. V lost 9 bases and J 4 bases, leaving 14 bases between the germline ends. The germline V gene has CDR1 KGHDR and CDR2 SFDVKD. The CDR3 is CATSRDSSYGYTF. The CDR3 nucleotides are TGTGCCACCTCTCGGGACTCAAGCTATGGCTACACCTTC.

The chain links TRBV3-1 (or the pseudogene TRBV3-2) to TRBJ2-7; tentative D call: TRBD2 (6 bases). The CDR3 extends over 15 amino acids. Germline values: CDR1 LGHDT, CDR2 YNNKEL (reference sequence). The germline V and J ends were trimmed by 1 base and 2 bases, with 12 bases remaining between them. In DNA, the CDR3 is TGTGCCAGCAGCCAAGGTTCGCGGGGTACCTACGAGCAGTACTTC. Translating it yields CASSQGSRGTYEQYF.

This rearrangement joins TRBV2 to TRBJ1-1, with D maybe TRBD1 (6 bases). Between the trimmed V and J ends, which lost 1 base and 4 bases, there was a span of 13 bases. Germline values: CDR1 SNHLY, CDR2 FYNNEI. There are 15 residues in the CDR3. The CDR3 bases are TGTGCCAGCAGTGAAGACCCCCAGGGGTTCACTGAAGCTTTCTTT. Translation: CASSEDPQGFTEAFF.

The chain combines TRBV18 with TRBJ2-7; 8 positions agree with TRBD1. Per the germline V gene, CDR1 is KGHSH and CDR2 is LQKENI. This CDR3 comprises 11 residues. V trimming: 4 bases; J trimming: 12 bases; junction bases outside the gene matches: 5. Written as DNA, the CDR3 is TGTGCCAGCTCACAGCGGACAGGGTTGTACTTC. Residues: CASSQRTGLYF.

This clone was observed a single time. The chain recombines TRBV19 with TRBJ2-7; 10 bases line up with TRBD1. This CDR3 spans 14 amino acids. The junction had 3 bases not matched to a gene; V was cut back by 5 bases and J by 2 bases. CDR1 and CDR2 (germline): LNHDA, SQIVND (reference sequence). CDR3: CASSYGQGAYEQYF. The CDR3 bases are TGTGCCAGTAGTTACGGACAGGGGGCCTACGAGCAGTACTTC. The full variable domain, in which reference TRBV19 and TRBJ2-7 provide the parts outside the CDR3, is DGGITQSPKYLFRKEGQNVTLSCEQNLNHDAMYWYRQDPGQGLRLIYYSQIVNDFQKGDIAEGYSVSREKKESFPLTVTSAQKNPTAFYLCASSYGQGAYEQYFGPGTRLTVT.

The chain is built from TRBV19 and TRBJ2-3; TRBD2 aligns across 8 bases. Germline lookup yields CDR1 LNHDA and CDR2 SQIVND (reference sequence). Unmatched junction bases numbered 14, after V lost 8 bases and J lost 7 bases. CDR3 length: 15 amino acids. The CDR3: CASSPGLVGPYTQYF. In DNA, the CDR3 is TGTGCCAGTTCGCCGGGACTAGTGGGTCCCTATACGCAGTATTTT.

The gene calls are TRBV29-1 and TRBJ2-3, with 10 nucleotides matching TRBD1. The J segment lost 1 base and the V segment lost 4 bases, leaving 5 bases of the junction unmatched. CDR3 size: 15 residues. Per the germline V gene, CDR1 is SQVTM and CDR2 is ANQGSEA. The CDR3 loop reads CSVGYGTGGTDTQYF. The CDR3, as DNA: TGCAGCGTTGGCTACGGGACAGGGGGCACAGATACGCAGTATTTT.

The gene calls are TRBV19 and TRBJ2-5, with 8 positions matching TRBD1. The V and J ends lost 6 bases and 9 bases, in that order; junction bases with no gene match: 9. The V gene's germline CDR1 is LNHDA and CDR2 SQIVND (reference sequence). The CDR3 runs 13 residues. The CDR3 region is CASRDRAIGAQYF. The CDR3 nucleotides are TGTGCCAGTAGGGACAGGGCCATTGGAGCCCAGTACTTC.

The chain couples TRBV19 to TRBJ1-4; no definite D call. Trimming shortened V by 2 bases and J by 8 bases, and 15 bases separated the two germline ends. The CDR3 extends over 15 amino acids. Germline V gene data show CDR1 as LNHDA and CDR2 as SQIVND (reference sequence). The CDR3: CASSITGSREEKLFF. CDR3 DNA sequence: TGTGCCAGTAGTATAACGGGATCCCGGGAGGAAAAACTGTTTTTT. Full variable domain (outside the CDR3, taken from reference TRBV19 and TRBJ1-4): DGGITQSPKYLFRKEGQNVTLSCEQNLNHDAMYWYRQDPGQGLRLIYYSQIVNDFQKGDIAEGYSVSREKKESFPLTVTSAQKNPTAFYLCASSITGSREEKLFFGSGTQLSVL.